The 7 T cell receptor beta chains given below trace back to one sample, sequenced in a study of cytomegalovirus exposure and HLA in healthy donors. The PCR employed 60 Vbeta primers together with 13 Jbeta primers. Assay: immunoSEQ multiplex PCR; the TCRdb copy retains only in-frame clones and omits some. The sample yields 170,000 or so clones, approximately 86% seen once. Sequencing input: PBMCs. The receptors were sampled from a woman between 18 and 29 years old in good health and CMV-seronegative.

The chain carries TRBV27 and TRBJ2-1; no clear D. V was shortened by 4 bases and J by 0 bases, with 10 bases between the two germline ends. The CDR3 is 15 amino acids. The germline CDR1 and CDR2 sequences are MNHEY and SMNVEV (reference sequence). The CDR3 DNA is TGTGCCAGCAGTTCGGTGGCGGCCTCCTACAATGAGCAGTTCTTC. This codes for CASSSVAASYNEQFF.

The chain recombines TRBV7-9 with TRBJ1-1; tentative D call: TRBD1 (6 bases). The V gene lost 5 bases and the J gene lost 5 bases, with 15 bases spanning the gap. There are 14 residues in the CDR3. Germline-derived CDR1 and CDR2 are SEHNR and FQNEAQ (reference sequence). The CDR3 nucleotides are TGTGCCAGCAGCCCACAGAAGGGGGTGACTGAAGCTTTCTTT. Protein sequence: CASSPQKGVTEAFF. The complete variable domain, with remaining parts taken from reference TRBV7-9 and TRBJ1-1, reads DTGVSQNPRHKITKRGQNVTFRCDPISEHNRLYWYRQTLGQGPEFLTYFQNEAQLEKSRLLSDRFSAERPKGSFSTLEIQRTEQGDSAMYLCASSPQKGVTEAFFGQGTRLTVV.

The chain recombines TRBV5-1 with TRBJ2-1; 10 bases are a match to TRBD1. Losses at the gene ends were 5 bases for V and 4 bases for J; bases not matched to a gene: 6. CDR1 and CDR2 (germline): SGHRS, YFSETQ. The CDR3 is 15 residues long. CDR3 residues: CASRIGGQGYNEQFF. Written as DNA, the CDR3 is TGCGCCAGCAGAATCGGGGGACAGGGGTACAATGAGCAGTTCTTC.

This clone showed up just a few times. The gene calls are TRBV5-6 and TRBJ1-3; 7 bases fit TRBD1. V shed 0 bases, J shed 3 bases, and the junction held 6 bases outside the gene matches. Germline V CDR1 and CDR2: SGHDT, YYEEEE. The CDR3 is made up of 16 amino acids. CDR3 loop: CASSLVRDRFGNTIYF. The CDR3 nucleotides read TGTGCCAGCAGCTTGGTCCGGGACAGATTTGGAAACACCATATATTTT.

This chain joins TRBV7-2 and TRBJ2-1; TRBD2 agrees at 7 bases. The CDR3 is 14 residues long. Looked up from germline, CDR1 is SGHTA and CDR2 is FQGNSA. The trim removed 11 bases at V and 2 bases at J, leaving 9 bases unmatched. CDR3 amino acids: CALTGGTPYNEQFF. CDR3 coding DNA: TGTGCCCTGACCGGGGGGACCCCCTACAATGAGCAGTTCTTC.

This sequence joins TRBV11-2 and TRBJ2-7; no firm D call. V lost 3 bases, J lost 5 bases, and 5 bases lay in between. CDR1 is SGHAT and CDR2 is FQNNGV in the germline V gene. This CDR3 is built from 11 residues. The CDR3 bases are TGTGCCAGCAGCTTTAGTAACGAGCAGTACTTC. Protein: CASSFSNEQYF. The full variable domain, completed using reference TRBV11-2 and TRBJ2-7, is EAGVAQSPRYKIIEKRQSVAFWCNPISGHATLYWYQQILGQGPKLLIQFQNNGVVDDSQLPKDRFSAERLKGVDSTLKIQPAKLEDSAVYLCASSFSNEQYFGPGTRLTVT.

A note on this clone: One end of the junction does not line up with germline, which may come from a read error. The chain couples TRBV4-1 to TRBJ2-5; 10 bases agree with TRBD1. Germline CDR1 and CDR2: MGHRA and YSYEKL. This CDR3 region has 15 residues. The CDR3 reads CASSPGTGDEETQYF. The CDR3 region has the DNA TGTGCCAGCAGCCCGGGGACAGGGGACGAAGAGACCCAGTACTTC.